Shown below are 27 T cell receptor beta chains from a single sample sequenced in a study of cytomegalovirus exposure and HLA in healthy donors. Only in-frame clones appear in the TCRdb table, and some are missing; sequencing was by immunoSEQ multiplex PCR. The sample has 130,000 to 150,000 clones, 89% seen once. What was sequenced was PBMCs. The receptors come from a woman in her late teens or twenties in good health and CMV-seropositive.

This chain uses TRBV6-4 with TRBJ2-1; tentative D call: TRBD1 (6 bases). Trimming took off 3 bases at V and 4 bases at J, with 13 bases between the two ends. The length of the CDR3 is 15 residues. Per the germline V gene, CDR1 is MRHNA and CDR2 is SNTAGT. CDR3 sequence reads: CASSEVGASYNEQFF. In DNA form, the CDR3 reads TGTGCCAGCAGTGAAGTGGGGGCATCGTACAATGAGCAGTTCTTC.

The V and J genes are TRBV6-1 and TRBJ2-7; TRBD1 aligns across 10 bases. Germline CDR1 and CDR2: MNHNS and SASEGT. CDR3 length equals 13 residues. The CDR3: CALRGTGDYEQYF. CDR3 coding DNA: TGTGCGCTTAGAGGGACAGGGGACTACGAGCAGTACTTC.

The chain recombines TRBV18 with TRBJ1-5, with 8 bases aligning to TRBD1. CDR3 length equals 15 residues. After removal of 1 base from V and 2 bases from J, the junction contained 1 base not matched to a gene. Germline lookup yields CDR1 KGHSH and CDR2 LQKENI. Written as DNA, the CDR3 is TGTGCCAGCTCACCACAGACAGGGGGCAATCAGCCCCAGCATTTT. Encoded protein: CASSPQTGGNQPQHF.

DNA for the CDR3: TGCGCCAGCAGCCACTTACCGGACAGATCATCAGATACGCAGTATTTT. Protein sequence: CASSHLPDRSSDTQYF. This chain uses TRBV4-1 with TRBJ2-3, with a weak D call TRBD1 (6 bases). V was shortened by 3 bases and J by 4 bases, with 17 bases between the two germline ends. This CDR3 contains 16 residues. Germline assignment: CDR1 MGHRA and CDR2 YSYEKL.

The CDR3 here is CASSPKQGDGYTF. CDR3 sequence (DNA): TGTGCCAGCTCACCGAAACAGGGGGATGGCTACACCTTC. V gene TRBV18 combines with J gene TRBJ1-2; 8 bases match TRBD1. Germline CDR1 reads KGHSH; CDR2 reads LQKENI. The CDR3 extends over 13 amino acids. J was trimmed by 6 bases and V by 3 bases; bases with no gene match: 3.

The rearrangement uses TRBV18 and TRBJ1-5; D gene uncertain. The CDR3 extends over 16 amino acids. The germline gives CDR1 KGHSH, CDR2 LQKENI. Deletions cut 0 bases from V and 0 bases from J, with 9 bases between. CDR3 in amino acids: CASSPPAGNSNQPQHF. CDR3 bases: TGTGCCAGCTCACCACCGGCGGGTAATAGCAATCAGCCCCAGCATTTT.

This clone was seen a few times. The chain combines TRBV30 with TRBJ1-5; D not resolved. Germline V gene data show CDR1 as GTSNPN and CDR2 as SVGIG (reference sequence). The V and J ends lost 1 base and 2 bases respectively, with 9 bases between them. This CDR3 region has 14 residues. The CDR3 nucleotides are TGTGCCTGGAGTGCGGGTTCTCGCAATCAGCCCCAGCATTTT. Amino acid sequence: CAWSAGSRNQPQHF.

This chain connects TRBV28 to TRBJ1-1; D is unresolved. From germline, CDR1 is MDHEN and CDR2 SYDVKM. CDR3 length equals 12 residues. The V gene lost 3 bases and the J gene lost 3 bases, with 5 bases spanning the gap. For the CDR3, the DNA is TGTGCCAGCAGTTTGATAGACACTGAAGCTTTCTTT. Protein product: CASSLIDTEAFF.

V is TRBV14 and J is TRBJ2-2, with D maybe TRBD2 (6 bases). CDR1 is SGHDN and CDR2 is FVKESK in the germline V gene. The V gene lost 2 bases and the J gene lost 1 base, with 11 bases spanning the gap. The CDR3 length is 16 residues. The CDR3 sequence is CASSQFLALNTGELFF. For the CDR3, the DNA is TGTGCCAGCAGCCAATTTCTAGCGCTGAACACCGGGGAGCTGTTTTTT.

V gene TRBV4-2 combines with J gene TRBJ2-3; 11 positions agree with TRBD2. CDR3 length equals 16 residues. Germline values: CDR1 LGHNA, CDR2 YNFKEQ. V trimming: 6 bases; J trimming: 5 bases; junction bases outside the gene matches: 10. CDR3 in amino acids: CASRQVAGGPRDTQYF. In nucleotides, the CDR3 is TGTGCCAGCAGACAGGTAGCGGGGGGGCCTAGAGATACGCAGTATTTT.

This clone was seen only once. V usage is TRBV11-2 and J usage is TRBJ1-6; 7 bases match TRBD1. The CDR3 runs 15 residues. Trimming removed 3 bases from V and 6 bases from J; junction bases left unmatched: 5. Germline V gene sequence: CDR1 SGHAT, CDR2 FQNNGV. The CDR3 coding sequence is TGTGCCAGCAGCTTGTCTCAGGGGGTTAATTCACCCCTCCACTTT. Protein sequence: CASSLSQGVNSPLHF.

The V gene is TRBV27, the J gene TRBJ2-3; 7 bases match TRBD2. Germline lookup yields CDR1 MNHEY and CDR2 SMNVEV (reference sequence). The CDR3 extends over 15 amino acids. The V and J ends lost 6 bases and 5 bases, in that order; junction bases with no gene match: 11. CDR3 sequence reads: CASRVAGGAGDTQYF. CDR3 bases: TGTGCCAGCAGGGTAGCGGGCGGAGCAGGAGATACGCAGTATTTT.

This rearrangement joins TRBV21-1 to TRBJ1-2; whether TRBD1, the table's D call, matches the DNA was not checked. TRBV21-1 is designated a pseudogene. The CDR3 has 15 residues. The CDR3 DNA sequence: TGTGCCATAATTCCCCCGGGGGCAGGGGGCGATGGCTACACCTTC. Translation: CAIIPPGAGGDGYTF.

The V call is TRBV28, the J call TRBJ1-2, with 8 bases identical to TRBD1. CDR1 is MDHEN, CDR2 SYDVKM, per germline. V lost 7 bases, J lost 8 bases, and 12 bases stayed unmatched. The CDR3 has 14 amino acids. The CDR3 protein is CASKVTGARLGYTF. DNA for the CDR3: TGTGCCAGCAAAGTGACAGGGGCGCGGTTAGGCTACACCTTC.

This chain connects TRBV7-9 to TRBJ1-4; no reliable D call. The CDR3 runs 15 residues. Per germline, CDR1 SEHNR and CDR2 FQNEAQ (reference sequence). The V end lost 5 bases, the J end lost 4 bases, and 14 bases lay between the germline ends. CDR3 DNA: TGTGCCAGCAGCCTGCTGACGGGTCGTAATGAAAAACTGTTTTTT. This translates into CASSLLTGRNEKLFF.

CDR3 in DNA: TGTGCCAGTAGCCCAGCGGGGGCTCCCTACAATGAGCAGTTCTTC. Its translation: CASSPAGAPYNEQFF. The chain has TRBV19 and TRBJ2-1, with TRBD2 matching over 8 bases. The V gene's germline CDR1 is LNHDA and CDR2 SQIVND (reference sequence). The CDR3 sequence is 15 residues long. The trim removed 6 bases at V and 2 bases at J, leaving 6 bases unmatched.

The V call is TRBV5-1, the J call TRBJ1-5; 11 bases map to TRBD1. The ends lost 4 bases at V and 0 bases at J; junction bases unmatched: 3. The CDR3 is made up of 16 amino acids. Germline V gene lookup returns CDR1 SGHRS and CDR2 YFSETQ. The CDR3 sequence is CASSPGTGGSNQPQHF. CDR3 sequence (DNA): TGCGCCAGCAGCCCCGGGACAGGGGGTAGCAATCAGCCCCAGCATTTT.

The CDR3 loop is CASSSTIIGPTYEQYF. The CDR3 bases are TGTGCCAGCAGCAGTACCATAATTGGGCCTACCTACGAGCAGTACTTC. This chain uses TRBV28 with TRBJ2-7, with no clear D. The V end lost 6 bases, the J end lost 2 bases, and 20 bases lay between the germline ends. CDR3 length: 16 amino acids. CDR1 MDHEN and CDR2 SYDVKM come from the germline V gene. The entire variable domain, with the rest obtained from reference TRBV28 and TRBJ2-7, is as follows: DVKVTQSSRYLVKRTGEKVFLECVQDMDHENMFWYRQDPGLGLRLIYFSYDVKMKEKGDIPEGYSVSREKKERFSLILESASTNQTSMYLCASSSTIIGPTYEQYFGPGTRLTVT.

This rearrangement joins TRBV11-2 to TRBJ2-7; maybe TRBD2 (6 bases). CDR3 size: 15 residues. Looked up from germline, CDR1 is SGHAT and CDR2 is FQNNGV. V lost 4 bases to trimming and J lost 1 base, with 14 bases between them. CDR3 amino acids: CASSSRPGGSYEQYF. In nucleotides, the CDR3 is TGTGCCAGCAGCTCCCGACCTGGAGGGTCCTACGAGCAGTACTTC.

The sample holds a few counts of this clone. This chain connects TRBV7-2 to TRBJ1-2; no clear D gene. The CDR3 spans 12 residues. Germline CDR1 and CDR2: SGHTA and FQGNSA. Trimming took off 4 bases at V and 4 bases at J, with 7 bases between the two ends. The CDR3 is CASSSSLYGYTF. The CDR3 DNA is TGTGCCAGCAGCTCGAGCCTCTATGGCTACACCTTC.

The chain links TRBV4-3 to TRBJ1-1; TRBD1 agrees at 8 bases. The germline V gene has CDR1 LGHNA and CDR2 YSLEER. The J segment lost 0 bases and the V segment lost 0 bases, leaving 6 bases of the junction unmatched. The CDR3 totals 17 residues. The CDR3 DNA is TGCGCCAGCAGCCAAGACAGGGGGCCCACAATGAACACTGAAGCTTTCTTT. Translated, it gives CASSQDRGPTMNTEAFF.

This clone was observed a handful of times. The chain joins TRBV19 to TRBJ1-5, with TRBD1 identical over 7 bases. The CDR3 is 14 amino acids. Germline V gene lookup returns CDR1 LNHDA and CDR2 SQIVND (reference sequence). The V segment lost 2 bases and the J segment 3 bases; nucleotides outside the gene matches: 1. CDR3 coding DNA: TGTGCCAGTAGTATAACAGGGGACAATCAGCCCCAGCATTTT. It yields the protein CASSITGDNQPQHF.

This clone was counted once. The chain couples TRBV5-1 to TRBJ2-3; D gene ambiguous. V lost 0 bases, J lost 0 bases, and 8 bases lay in between. Germline V gene sequence: CDR1 SGHRS, CDR2 YFSETQ. The CDR3 is 15 residues long. CDR3: CASSLEHPSTDTQYF. CDR3 DNA sequence: TGCGCCAGCAGCTTGGAACATCCCAGCACAGATACGCAGTATTTT.

V is TRBV30 and J is TRBJ1-4, with 7 bases identical to TRBD1. The CDR3 is 15 amino acids. CDR1 and CDR2 (germline): GTSNPN, SVGIG (reference sequence). J was trimmed by 1 base and V by 5 bases; bases with no gene match: 7. The CDR3 reads CAWDNRGGTNEKLFF. In nucleotides, the CDR3 is TGTGCCTGGGATAACAGGGGTGGAACTAATGAAAAACTGTTTTTT.

This clone came up once. This chain links TRBV14 with TRBJ2-3; 7 bases fit TRBD2. J lost 8 bases, V lost 0 bases, and 2 bases had no gene match. The CDR3 is 13 amino acids. Looked up from germline, CDR1 is SGHDN and CDR2 is FVKESK. The CDR3 nucleotides are TGTGCCAGCAGCCAAGATGTAGCGGGTACGCAGTATTTT. Encoded protein: CASSQDVAGTQYF. The complete variable domain, with remaining parts taken from reference TRBV14 and TRBJ2-3, reads EAGVTQFPSHSVIEKGQTVTLRCDPISGHDNLYWYRRVMGKEIKFLLHFVKESKQDESGMPNNRFLAERTGGTYSTLKVQPAELEDSGVYFCASSQDVAGTQYFGPGTRLTVL.

The CDR3 is CASWQGVGKSYEQYF. The CDR3 DNA reads TGTGCCAGCTGGCAGGGGGTGGGGAAATCCTACGAGCAGTACTTC. The gene calls are TRBV6-1 and TRBJ2-7; 7 bases map to TRBD1. With 8 bases clipped from V and 1 base from J, the junction kept 11 bases outside the gene matches. Per the germline V gene, CDR1 is MNHNS and CDR2 is SASEGT. CDR3 length: 15 amino acids.

This chain connects TRBV7-2 to TRBJ2-1; the match to TRBD2 covers 10 bases. J was trimmed by 4 bases and V by 4 bases; bases with no gene match: 16. From germline, CDR1 is SGHTA and CDR2 FQGNSA. The length of the CDR3 is 19 residues. CDR3 DNA: TGTGCCAGCAGCTCCCTCCCCGAGAGCGGGGGGGCGAGGTACAATGAGCAGTTCTTC. It encodes CASSSLPESGGARYNEQFF.